This is a list of T cell receptor beta chains from one sample in a study of blood T cell repertoires in COVID-19. Only in-frame clones appear in the TCRdb table, and some are missing; sequencing was by immunoSEQ multiplex PCR. Of over 90,000 clones in the sample, over 65% were seen once. The sequenced sample was peripheral blood. These receptors all stem from a human donor in a cohort sampled during active COVID-19. Both conserved end residues are part of each CDR3. Each record gives: CDR3 length, D gene, J gene, V gene, clone size, CDR3 DNA, CDR3 protein. D genes are given only for firm matches. Size is stated for part of the rows, as once, few or many counts, or as a class when the clone is expanded.

16 TRBD2 TRBJ2-5 TRBV5-6 NA TGTGCCAGCAGCGGGAGAATAGGACTAGCGGGGGGCCTCCAGTACTTC CASSGRIGLAGGLQYF
16 TRBD1 TRBJ2-7 TRBV11-3 NA TGTGCCAGCAGCTTAGATCTTGGGACAGGGTCGTACGAGCAGTACTTC CASSLDLGTGSYEQYF
14 NA TRBJ1-1 TRBV18 NA TGTGCCAGCAGCCGGACAGACCTGAACACTGAAGCTTTCTTT CASSRTDLNTEAFF
17 NA TRBJ2-3 TRBV2 once TGTGCCAGCACCAACGGGCGGACTTTCCAATACGCAGATACGCAGTATTTT CASTNGRTFQYADTQYF
13 TRBD1 TRBJ1-1 TRBV19 NA TGTGCCAGTAGTGCCACAGGGGCCACTGAAGCTTTCTTT CASSATGATEAFF
18 TRBD2 TRBJ2-7 TRBV7-2 NA TGTGCCAGCAGCTCGCGCCGCGGACTAGCGGGAAGCTCCTACGAGCAGTACTTC CASSSRRGLAGSSYEQYF
15 TRBD1 TRBJ1-4 TRBV7-9 few TGTGCCAGCAGCTTACTGACAGGGGCGGGTGAAAAACTGTTTTTT CASSLLTGAGEKLFF
13 NA TRBJ1-6 TRBV18 NA TGTGCCAGCTCACCAGGGGGGTCAAAACCCCTCCACTTT CASSPGGSKPLHF
16 TRBD1 TRBJ2-2 TRBV25-1 NA TGTGCCAGCAGTGCTCGGGACAGGGGAAACACCGGGGAGCTGTTTTTT CASSARDRGNTGELFF
12 TRBD1 TRBJ2-7 TRBV7-9 NA TGTGCCAGCAGCTCGACAGGGGGCGAGCAGTACTTC CASSSTGGEQYF
17 NA TRBJ2-1 TRBV28 once TGTGCCAGCAGTCCCCCCCTTATGGGGGGTGGGAAGAATGAGCAGTTCTTC CASSPPLMGGGKNEQFF
15 TRBD1 TRBJ2-5 TRBV19 NA TGTGCCAGTAGTGCCGGGACAGCAAGTCAAGAGACCCAGTACTTC CASSAGTASQETQYF
11 TRBD1 TRBJ1-1 TRBV19 NA TGTGCCAGTAGGGACAGGTATGAAGCTTTCTTT CASRDRYEAFF
12 NA TRBJ2-1 TRBV7-9 few TGTGCCAGCAGCTTAGTTCTTGATGAGCAGTTCTTC CASSLVLDEQFF
17 TRBD1 TRBJ2-1 TRBV7-8 NA TGTGCCGCCCGAAGAGGGGGCCCCGAAACAGCTAAGAATGAGCAGTTCTTC CAARRGGPETAKNEQFF
15 NA TRBJ1-6 TRBV5-1 NA TGCGCCAGCAGCTTGGGTGCCGGACTTAATTCACCCCTCCACTTT CASSLGAGLNSPLHF
16 TRBD2 TRBJ2-3 TRBV18 NA TGTGCCAGCTCACCCCCGGGGCGGGGGGCCACAGATACGCAGTATTTT CASSPPGRGATDTQYF
15 TRBD2 TRBJ2-6 TRBV19 few TGTGCCAGTAGTTCTAGCGGGGCTGGGGCCAACGTCCTGACTTTC CASSSSGAGANVLTF
13 NA TRBJ1-1 TRBV5-6 NA TGTGCCAGCAGGTCGTCCAGGGGCACTGAAGCTTTCTTT CASRSSRGTEAFF
15 TRBD1 TRBJ1-6 TRBV5-1 NA TGCGCCAGCAGCTCGCTCGACAGGGCTAATTCACCCCTCCACTTT CASSSLDRANSPLHF
15 TRBD2 TRBJ2-1 TRBV19 NA TGTGCCAGTAGTCTAGCGGGGGGCCAATACAATGAGCAGTTCTTC CASSLAGGQYNEQFF
17 TRBD1 TRBJ2-5 TRBV5-1 NA TGCGCCAGCAGCTTGACCGGGACAGGGGGATTACAAGAGACCCAGTACTTC CASSLTGTGGLQETQYF
21 TRBD1 TRBJ2-4 TRBV4-2 once TGTGCCAGCAGCCCCGGTCGGACAGGCACTCAACAACTTCTAGCCAAAAACATTCAGTACTTC CASSPGRTGTQQLLAKNIQYF
13 NA TRBJ1-5 TRBV30 NA TGTGCCTGGAGTGACAGGGTAGATCAGCCCCAGCATTTT CAWSDRVDQPQHF
17 TRBD2 TRBJ2-1 TRBV7-8 NA TGTGCCAGCAGCTTAAGCGCCGGGCGGGGGGGTAGGAATGAGCAGTTCTTC CASSLSAGRGGRNEQFF
14 TRBD1 TRBJ1-1 TRBV5-5 NA TGTGCCAGCAGTCGACAGGGGATGAACACTGAAGCTTTCTTT CASSRQGMNTEAFF
13 NA TRBJ1-2 TRBV19 NA TGTGCCAGTAGTTCGGGAGTAGGCTATGGCTACACCTTC CASSSGVGYGYTF
13 NA TRBJ1-1 TRBV6-5 few TGTGCCAGCAGAACCGGGATGAACACTGAAGCTTTCTTT CASRTGMNTEAFF
14 NA TRBJ1-1 TRBV6-1 few TGTGCCAGCAGTGATGGGGGAGGCGACACTGAAGCTTTCTTT CASSDGGGDTEAFF
16 NA TRBJ1-1 TRBV3-1/TRBV3-2 NA TGTGCCAGCAGCCAACGAGCGGGACGGATGAACACTGAAGCTTTCTTT CASSQRAGRMNTEAFF
13 TRBD1 TRBJ1-5 TRBV6-6 NA TGTGCCGCGGGACAGGGGGTCTATCAGCCCCAGCATTTT CAAGQGVYQPQHF
13 TRBD1 TRBJ2-7 TRBV7-2 NA TGTGCCAGCAGCAAAAGGGGACAGTACGAGCAGTACTTC CASSKRGQYEQYF
14 TRBD2 TRBJ2-3 TRBV7-2 once TGTGCCAGCAGCAGCGGGGACCGCACAGATACGCAGTATTTT CASSSGDRTDTQYF
13 NA TRBJ1-5 TRBV6-5 NA TGTGCCAGCAGCTCGGACGGGAGTGGACCCCAGCATTTT CASSSDGSGPQHF
12 TRBD2 TRBJ2-2 TRBV19 NA TGTGCCAGTCTGGGGGAGGGCGGGGAGCTGTTTTTT CASLGEGGELFF
17 NA TRBJ1-3 TRBV7-9 NA TGTGCCAGCAGCTTAGCGAGCGGGGTTTTCTCTGGAAACACCATATATTTT CASSLASGVFSGNTIYF
13 NA TRBJ1-1 TRBV4-2 NA TGTGCCAGCAGCCAGACCGCGGCCACTGAAGCTTTCTTT CASSQTAATEAFF
11 NA TRBJ2-3 TRBV28 NA TGTGCCAGCAGTCCCTCGGATACGCAGTATTTT CASSPSDTQYF
15 TRBD2 TRBJ2-3 TRBV7-9 NA TGTGCCAGCAGGAAGACTAGCGGGGGGGCGGATACGCAGTATTTT CASRKTSGGADTQYF
21 NA TRBJ2-6 TRBV23-1 NA TGCGCCAGCAGTCACCTCAGGGGATTAATACTATTTCTCTCTGGGGCCAACGTCCTGACTTTC CASSHLRGLILFLSGANVLTF
16 NA TRBJ2-1 TRBV19 NA TGTGCCAGTAGTATAGAGGGCAGGGGCGCCTACAATGAGCAGTTCTTC CASSIEGRGAYNEQFF
12 TRBD2 TRBJ2-3 TRBV2 NA TGTGCCGGGGGGGTAAGCACAGATACGCAGTATTTT CAGGVSTDTQYF
13 TRBD1 TRBJ1-1 TRBV30 NA TGTGCCTGGAGACAGGGGGGTAACACTGAAGCTTTCTTT CAWRQGGNTEAFF
15 NA TRBJ2-2 TRBV5-1 NA TGCGCCAGCAGCTTACAGGGTTTAAACACCGGGGAGCTGTTTTTT CASSLQGLNTGELFF
12 NA TRBJ2-2 TRBV18 NA TGTGCCAGCTCACCATCTGCCGGGGAGCTGTTTTTT CASSPSAGELFF
13 NA TRBJ1-6 TRBV7-3 NA TGTGCCAGCAGCTTAGCAGGGCACTCACCCCTCCACTTT CASSLAGHSPLHF
15 NA TRBJ2-2 TRBV2 NA TGTGCCTCCGCAGCGTGGCGGACGAACACCGGGGAGCTGTTTTTT CASAAWRTNTGELFF